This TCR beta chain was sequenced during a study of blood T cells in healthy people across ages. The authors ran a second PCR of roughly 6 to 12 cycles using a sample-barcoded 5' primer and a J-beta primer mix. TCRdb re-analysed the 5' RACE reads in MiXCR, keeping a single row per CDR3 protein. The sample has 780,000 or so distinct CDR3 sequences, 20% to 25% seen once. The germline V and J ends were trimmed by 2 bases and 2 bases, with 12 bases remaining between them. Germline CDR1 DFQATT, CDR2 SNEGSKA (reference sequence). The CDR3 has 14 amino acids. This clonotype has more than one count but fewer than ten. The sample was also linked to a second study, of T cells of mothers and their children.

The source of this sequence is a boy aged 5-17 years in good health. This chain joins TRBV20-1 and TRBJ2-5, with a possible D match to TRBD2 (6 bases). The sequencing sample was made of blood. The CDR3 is CSARLARKQETQYF. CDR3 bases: TGCAGTGCTAGACTAGCGAGGAAACAAGAGACCCAGTACTTC.